The 18 T cell receptor beta chains presented below share a single source sample, sequenced in a study of T-cell reconstitution after alpha-beta-depleted transplantation in children. The TCRbeta library incorporated unique molecular identifiers. TCRdb used MiXCR to reprocess the PCR reads, holding one entry per CDR3 protein. The data contain 580,000 or so distinct CDR3 sequences, under 30% of them singletons. Sequenced material: PBMCs, mostly from graft donor cells, taken 360 days after TCRalphabeta/CD19-depleted stem cell transplant. All receptors come from a boy under two years old who had a stem cell transplant for acute myeloid leukemia, so the T cells may come from the graft donor.

Many counts were recorded for this clonotype. The chain carries TRBV20-1 and TRBJ1-3; D is uncertain. This CDR3 has 12 amino acids. The V end was cut by 3 bases, the J end by 3 bases, with 6 bases between. Germline CDR1 reads DFQATT; CDR2 reads SNEGSKA (reference sequence). The CDR3 here is CSARDHGNTIYF. In DNA, the CDR3 is TGCAGTGCTAGGGATCATGGAAACACCATATATTTT.

This clonotype came up a few times. CDR3 protein: CASSYSSRGRSGYTF. The CDR3 bases are TGTGCCAGCAGTTACTCGAGCAGGGGGCGTAGTGGCTACACCTTC. The rearrangement uses TRBV6-5 and TRBJ1-2; TRBD1 matches at 8 bases. CDR3 length: 15 amino acids. Germline lookup yields CDR1 MNHEY and CDR2 SVGAGI. The ends lost 0 bases at V and 7 bases at J; junction bases unmatched: 7.

This clonotype was found many times. This chain links TRBV7-9 with TRBJ2-4; D ambiguous. The length of the CDR3 is 15 residues. V shed 5 bases and J shed 4 bases, with 15 bases lying between them. Germline lookup yields CDR1 SEHNR and CDR2 FQNEAQ (reference sequence). CDR3 sequence (DNA): TGTGCCAGCAGCCGGCCCCCAGGAACAAAAAACATTCAGTACTTC. Translated: CASSRPPGTKNIQYF.

This clonotype was observed many times. The chain joins TRBV20-1 to TRBJ2-1; TRBD2 might be the D (6 bases). This CDR3 spans 14 amino acids. Germline-derived CDR1 and CDR2 are DFQATT and SNEGSKA (reference sequence). V gave up 6 bases and J gave up 4 bases, with 16 bases separating them. The DNA of the CDR3 is TGCAGTGCGCGCCGTAGCGGATCTTACAATGAGCAGTTCTTC. This codes for CSARRSGSYNEQFF.

Turning to this clonotype: The junction shows a germline mismatch at one end, possibly a read error. The CDR3 loop reads CASSRRQGVETLYF. The CDR3 nucleotides read TGTGCCAGCAGTCGTCGACAGGGAGTGGAGACCCTGTACTTC. The chain couples TRBV6-1 to TRBJ2-5, with 7 positions matching TRBD1. The CDR3 has 14 residues. In germline, CDR1 is MNHNS, CDR2 SASEGT.

V is TRBV4-3 and J is TRBJ2-7; D call uncertain. The ends were cut back, 0 bases at V and 2 bases at J, with 8 bases in the middle. This CDR3 contains 14 residues. Per germline, CDR1 LGHNA and CDR2 YSLEER. CDR3 region: CASSQEPGAYEQYF. CDR3 sequence (DNA): TGCGCCAGCAGCCAAGAACCTGGGGCCTACGAGCAGTACTTC.

The sample holds a few counts of this clonotype. V is TRBV4-1 and J is TRBJ1-3; D is perhaps TRBD1 (6 bases). Trimming pared 1 base from V and 0 bases from J, leaving 13 bases between. Germline V CDR1 and CDR2: MGHRA, YSYEKL. This CDR3 has 17 residues. This CDR3 is CASSQAVLGASGNTIYF. The CDR3 DNA is TGCGCCAGCAGCCAAGCGGTTCTGGGGGCCTCTGGAAACACCATATATTTT.

Only a few counts were recorded for this clonotype. The chain has TRBV20-1 and TRBJ2-2, with D unresolved. The germline V gene encodes CDR1 DFQATT and CDR2 SNEGSKA (reference sequence). The CDR3 has 16 amino acids. V lost 1 base, J lost 5 bases, and 17 bases lay in between. The CDR3 coding sequence is TGCAGTGCTAGAGCACTCTCCCGACCCCAGACCGGGGAGCTGTTTTTT. Its protein is CSARALSRPQTGELFF.

The chain is built from TRBV20-1 and TRBJ2-7; no firm D call. CDR3 size: 15 residues. Germline V CDR1 and CDR2: DFQATT, SNEGSKA (reference sequence). V lost 5 bases to trimming and J lost 6 bases, with 23 bases between them. This CDR3 is CSAVAGGGQTVEQYV. In nucleotides, the CDR3 is TGCAGTGCTGTCGCAGGTGGTGGCCAGACCGTCGAGCAGTACGTC.

In this sample, this clonotype turned up many times. The CDR3 sequence is CASSSPTGPGAFF. In nucleotides, the CDR3 is TGTGCCAGCAGTTCACCGACAGGGCCGGGGGCTTTCTTT. The chain has TRBV28 and TRBJ1-1, with 7 bases identical to TRBD1. V shed 4 bases and J 11 bases; nucleotides not matched to a gene: 10. This CDR3 comprises 13 residues. Germline CDR1 MDHEN, CDR2 SYDVKM.

This clonotype has a count of ten or more. This chain joins TRBV29-1 and TRBJ2-7; D is possibly TRBD1 (5 bases). Germline loops: CDR1 SQVTM, CDR2 ANQGSEA. Trimming shortened V by 6 bases and J by 0 bases, and 12 bases separated the two germline ends. The CDR3 loop spans 13 amino acids. Written as DNA, the CDR3 is TGCAGCGTCTTGACAGACAGCTCCTACGAGCAGTACGTC. It specifies CSVLTDSSYEQYV.

This clonotype has a count of ten or more. This sequence joins TRBV11-2 and TRBJ2-5, with D possibly TRBD2 on 6 matching bases. The CDR3 has 20 amino acids. Germline-derived CDR1 and CDR2 are SGHAT and FQNNGV. V dropped 0 bases and J dropped 4 bases, with 27 bases sitting between them. The CDR3 region is CASSLDRPGVPTGFLETQYF. The CDR3 DNA reads TGTGCCAGCAGCTTAGATCGTCCGGGGGTCCCAACTGGCTTCTTAGAGACCCAGTACTTC.

The genes are TRBV6-2 or TRBV6-3 and TRBJ1-3; D ambiguous. Germline CDR1 and CDR2: MNHEY and SVGEGT. CDR3 length equals 15 residues. Deletions cut 4 bases from V and 4 bases from J, with 14 bases between. This CDR3 reads CASSWVGHYGNTIYF. The CDR3 DNA follows: TGTGCCAGCAGTTGGGTCGGCCACTACGGAAACACCATATATTTT.

The V gene is TRBV20-1, the J gene TRBJ2-1; no clear D. The CDR3 consists of 13 residues. V was cut by 3 bases and J by 3 bases, with 9 bases left in between. From germline, CDR1 is DFQATT and CDR2 SNEGSKA (reference sequence). The CDR3 bases are TGCAGTGCTAGGTCTAGAAGCTACAATGAGCAGTTCTTC. Translating gives CSARSRSYNEQFF.

This clonotype was seen repeatedly, ten times or more. The rearrangement uses TRBV5-8 and TRBJ2-1, with D unresolved. Germline V gene sequence: CDR1 SGHTS, CDR2 YDEGEE. This CDR3 is 14 amino acids long. V was cut by 1 base and J by 9 bases, with 14 bases left in between. The CDR3 coding sequence is TGTGCCAGCAGCTTGATGGGTATGAGTGCTGAGCAGTTCTTC. This sequence encodes CASSLMGMSAEQFF.

This chain joins TRBV9 and TRBJ2-3, with a tentative D call TRBD1 (5 bases). The germline CDR1 and CDR2 sequences are SGDLS and YYNGEE. Trimming removed 0 bases at V and 4 bases at J, with 9 bases between. This CDR3 contains 14 residues. This CDR3 reads CASSVDPGSDTQYF. In DNA form, the CDR3 reads TGTGCCAGCAGCGTAGATCCAGGGTCAGATACGCAGTATTTT. Based on the CDR3 plus reference TRBV9 and TRBJ2-3, the full variable domain is DSGVTQTPKHLITATGQRVTLRCSPRSGDLSVYWYQQSLDQGLQFLIQYYNGEERAKGNILERFSAQQFPDLHSELNLSSLELGDSALYFCASSVDPGSDTQYFGPGTRLTVL.

This clonotype was seen repeatedly, ten times or more. The chain is built from TRBV20-1 and TRBJ2-5, with D perhaps TRBD2 (6 bases). The V and J ends lost 1 base and 9 bases respectively, with 15 bases between them. The CDR3 has 13 residues. Germline values: CDR1 DFQATT, CDR2 SNEGSKA (reference sequence). CDR3 sequence reads: CSARGLASWAQYF. CDR3 in DNA: TGCAGTGCTAGAGGGCTAGCGTCCTGGGCCCAGTACTTC.

The CDR3 spells CASSFGHVSQETQYF. The DNA for the CDR3 is TGTGCCAGCAGCTTTGGGCATGTCAGCCAAGAGACCCAGTACTTC. The gene calls are TRBV7-9 and TRBJ2-5; no clear D gene. The CDR3 has 15 amino acids. V lost 3 bases, J lost 1 base, and 12 bases lay in between. Germline-derived CDR1 and CDR2 are SEHNR and FQNEAQ (reference sequence).